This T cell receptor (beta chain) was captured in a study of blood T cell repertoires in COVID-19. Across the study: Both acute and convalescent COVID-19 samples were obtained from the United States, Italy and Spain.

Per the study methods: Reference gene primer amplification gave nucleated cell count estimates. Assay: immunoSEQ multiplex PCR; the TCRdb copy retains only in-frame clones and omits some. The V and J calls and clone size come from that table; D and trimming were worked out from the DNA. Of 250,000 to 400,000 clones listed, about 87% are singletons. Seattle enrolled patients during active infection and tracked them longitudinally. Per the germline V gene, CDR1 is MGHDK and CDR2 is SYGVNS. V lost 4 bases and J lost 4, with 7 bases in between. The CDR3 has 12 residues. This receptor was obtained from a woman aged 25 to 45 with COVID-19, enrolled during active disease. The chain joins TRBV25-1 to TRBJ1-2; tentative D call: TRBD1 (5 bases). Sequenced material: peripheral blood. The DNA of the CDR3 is TGTGCCAGCAGTGCAGGGTCCTATGGCTACACCTTC. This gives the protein CASSAGSYGYTF.